Following are 19 T cell receptor beta chains from one sample sequenced in a study of blood T cell repertoires in COVID-19 (dated by TCRdb to the early 2020s). The method behind the library was the immunoSEQ multiplex PCR assay. Imported from immuneACCESS, the table was reduced by TCRdb to in-frame sequences with V and J called. These copies leave out some clones; in studies compared against another copy, an unresolved V gene accounts for under half, and the cause of the remainder is not known. The sample profile shows around 81,000 clones; around 80% of them were found once. 7.4% of the sample rests with the top ten. Sequencing input: peripheral blood. These receptor sequences come from a human donor in a cohort sampled during active COVID-19.

The chain recombines TRBV19 with TRBJ1-5, with a tentative D call TRBD1 (5 bases). CDR3 length: 13 amino acids. V gave up 2 bases and J gave up 7 bases, with 9 bases separating them. The germline V gene has CDR1 LNHDA and CDR2 SQIVND (reference sequence). The CDR3 sequence: CASSIQGRQPQHF. The CDR3 nucleotides read TGTGCCAGTAGTATACAGGGTAGACAGCCCCAGCATTTT.

A few counts support this clone. The genes are TRBV7-8 and TRBJ1-3; 7 positions agree with TRBD1. Germline CDR1 SGHVS, CDR2 FQNEAQ. Trimming took 2 bases from V and 5 from J; bases not matched to a gene: 3. The CDR3 contains 14 residues. This CDR3 reads CASSLHRGRNTIYF. DNA of the CDR3: TGTGCCAGCAGCTTACACAGGGGAAGAAACACCATATATTTT.

This clone was recorded a few times. The chain has TRBV5-4 and TRBJ1-2; no firm D call. Trimming pared 0 bases from V and 7 bases from J, leaving 7 bases between. Germline V gene data show CDR1 as SGHNT and CDR2 as YYREEE (reference sequence). The CDR3 covers 12 residues. The CDR3 DNA follows: TGTGCCAGCAGCTTGGGCGCGGGTGGCTACACCTTC. Translated, it gives CASSLGAGGYTF.

J is TRBJ1-2 and V is TRBV4-2, with a tentative D call TRBD1 (5 bases). There are 14 residues in the CDR3. Trimming removed 1 base at V and 8 bases at J, with 14 bases between. Per the germline V gene, CDR1 is LGHNA and CDR2 is YNFKEQ. The CDR3 DNA sequence: TGTGCCAGCAGCCAAGGTAGCAGGGATTCAGGCTACACCTTC. Translating gives CASSQGSRDSGYTF.

This chain uses TRBV6-6 with TRBJ1-3, with 8 bases matching TRBD1. The V segment lost 5 bases and the J segment 6 bases; nucleotides outside the gene matches: 9. The CDR3 loop spans 15 amino acids. Germline CDR1 and CDR2: MNHNY and SVGAGI (reference sequence). The CDR3 sequence: CASSDRGVGANTIYF. CDR3 bases: TGTGCCAGCAGTGACAGGGGAGTCGGGGCAAACACCATATATTTT.

V gene TRBV28 combines with J gene TRBJ2-6; possibly TRBD1 for D (6 bases). Trimming took 0 bases from V and 0 from J, leaving 9 bases between them. There are 17 residues in the CDR3. The germline V gene encodes CDR1 MDHEN and CDR2 SYDVKM. DNA for the CDR3: TGTGCCAGCAGTTTATGGTCAGGGGCCTCTGGGGCCAACGTCCTGACTTTC. Translation gives CASSLWSGASGANVLTF.

The J gene is TRBJ1-2, the V gene TRBV19, with D possibly being TRBD1 (6 bases). The CDR3 is made up of 14 amino acids. V lost 4 bases to trimming and J lost 5 bases, with 14 bases between them. Germline V lookup: CDR1 LNHDA, CDR2 SQIVND (reference sequence). CDR3 in amino acids: CASSKLGTTYGYTF. The CDR3 region has the DNA TGTGCCAGTAGTAAGCTGGGGACAACTTATGGCTACACCTTC.

The rearrangement joins TRBV6-5 to TRBJ1-1; no reliable D call. V gave up 7 bases and J gave up 1 base, with 10 bases separating them. CDR3 size: 13 residues. Germline V lookup: CDR1 MNHEY, CDR2 SVGAGI. CDR3 nucleotide sequence: TGTGCCAGCACTTTGATGAGGAACACTGAAGCTTTCTTT. It specifies CASTLMRNTEAFF.

The V call is TRBV6-5, the J call TRBJ1-2; 7 bases agree with TRBD1. Trimming at V came to 7 bases and at J to 3 bases, leaving 11 bases not matched to a gene. Germline V gives CDR1 MNHEY, CDR2 SVGAGI. The CDR3 covers 15 residues. CDR3 nucleotide sequence: TGTGCCAGCACCAAGGCGCAGGGGGAGTACTATGGCTACACCTTC. This sequence encodes CASTKAQGEYYGYTF.

The V call is TRBV15, the J call TRBJ2-7, with 10 bases aligning to TRBD2. The germline gives CDR1 LNHNV, CDR2 YYDKDF (reference sequence). Trimming removed 4 bases from V and 2 bases from J; junction bases left unmatched: 2. The CDR3 consists of 14 residues. The CDR3 loop reads CATSTGLAAYEQYF. The CDR3 nucleotides are TGTGCCACCAGCACCGGACTAGCGGCCTACGAGCAGTACTTC.

This rearrangement joins TRBV7-8 to TRBJ2-5; 7 bases are a match to TRBD1. The CDR3 runs 15 residues. In germline, CDR1 is SGHVS, CDR2 FQNEAQ. J gave up 5 bases and V 4 bases, and 10 bases lay outside the gene matches. The CDR3 DNA follows: TGTGCCAGCAGCTCAAACCGACAGGGAACGGAGACCCAGTACTTC. Its translation: CASSSNRQGTETQYF.

The chain joins TRBV7-9 to TRBJ1-1; D is uncertain. The CDR3 is 12 amino acids. Trimming cost V 2 bases and J 4 bases, with 5 bases left between them. In germline, CDR1 is SEHNR, CDR2 FQNEAQ (reference sequence). The CDR3 here is CASSLSGTEAFF. The CDR3 nucleotides are TGTGCCAGCAGCTTATCGGGCACTGAAGCTTTCTTT.

This clone was counted at least ten times. V and J are TRBV6-6 and TRBJ1-1; no clear D gene. Germline-derived CDR1 and CDR2 are MNHNY and SVGAGI (reference sequence). CDR3 size: 14 residues. Trimming took 2 bases from V and 4 from J, leaving 11 bases between them. CDR3 sequence reads: CASSYGSGGTEAFF. The CDR3 nucleotides read TGTGCCAGCAGTTACGGTAGCGGAGGCACTGAAGCTTTCTTT.

Turning to this clone: The junction and the germline gene differ at one end; a read error may be behind it. V is TRBV7-7 and J is TRBJ2-1; 8 bases are shared with TRBD2. CDR1 SSHAT and CDR2 FNYEAQ come from the germline V gene (reference sequence). This CDR3 comprises 15 residues. CDR3 region: CASSLAGLAGDEQFF. DNA for the CDR3: TGTGCTAGCAGCTTAGCCGGACTAGCTGGCGATGAGCAGTTCTTC.

This clone was observed a handful of times. V is TRBV5-5 and J is TRBJ1-1, with D hard to call. V gave up 4 bases and J gave up 1 base, with 8 bases separating them. The germline V gene encodes CDR1 SGHKS and CDR2 YYEKEE (reference sequence). There are 13 residues in the CDR3. The CDR3 is CASSPVANTEAFF. The CDR3 nucleotides read TGTGCCAGCAGCCCAGTAGCGAACACTGAAGCTTTCTTT.

J is TRBJ2-5 and V is TRBV3-1 (or the pseudogene TRBV3-2); D perhaps matches TRBD2 (5 bases). CDR1 LGHDT and CDR2 YNNKEL come from the germline V gene (reference sequence). The CDR3 runs to 17 residues. Trimming took 0 bases from V and 1 from J, leaving 15 bases between them. CDR3 residues: CASSQDILGAFQETQYF. As DNA, the CDR3 is TGTGCCAGCAGCCAAGATATATTGGGAGCTTTCCAAGAGACCCAGTACTTC.

This sequence joins TRBV18 and TRBJ2-5; TRBD2 aligns across 7 bases. The V gene end was trimmed by 3 bases and the J gene end by 4 bases; junction bases not matched to a gene: 11. Per the germline V gene, CDR1 is KGHSH and CDR2 is LQKENI. This CDR3 is 16 amino acids long. This chain's CDR3 is CASSPRGGGEGETQYF. CDR3 bases: TGTGCCAGCTCACCCCGAGGCGGGGGAGAAGGAGAGACCCAGTACTTC.

CDR3 residues: CAISEQSTDTQYF. Written as DNA, the CDR3 is TGTGCCATCAGTGAACAGAGCACAGATACGCAGTATTTT. The rearrangement uses TRBV10-3 and TRBJ2-3; D call uncertain. V was cut by 3 bases and J by 0 bases, with 4 bases left in between. Per germline, CDR1 ENHRY and CDR2 SYGVKD. This CDR3 has 13 residues.

This chain uses TRBV5-1 with TRBJ2-7, with TRBD2 matching over 13 bases. With 4 bases clipped from V and 0 bases from J, the junction kept 13 bases outside the gene matches. The CDR3 has 19 residues. Germline CDR1 is SGHRS and CDR2 is YFSETQ. CDR3 sequence reads: CASSAPGLAGARSSYEQYF. The CDR3 coding sequence is TGCGCCAGCAGCGCCCCCGGACTAGCGGGGGCCCGTAGCTCCTACGAGCAGTACTTC.